This TCR beta chain was retrieved from a study of CD8 T cells in ankylosing spondylitis. Using its own MiXCR run on the 5' RACE reads, TCRdb lists one record per CDR3 protein. This sample has under 200,000 distinct CDR3 sequences, with around a tenth found just once. The CDR3 covers 10 residues. V was shortened by 5 bases and J by 8 bases, with 6 bases between the two germline ends. Per the germline V gene, CDR1 is GTSNPN and CDR2 is SVGIG (reference sequence). Specimen: blood, either unsorted or a sorted T cell fraction (not recorded which). V is TRBV30 and J is TRBJ2-2; D not certain. This clonotype originated in a female donor with ankylosing spondylitis or in good health (not recorded which). DNA for the CDR3: TGTGCCTGGGGGGAAGGGGAGCTGTTTTTT. Translated: CAWGEGELFF.